This TCR beta chain was captured in a study of OX40 agonist ivuxolimab in advanced cancers. Study background: At doses from 0.01 to 10 mg/kg, patients were given intravenous ivuxolimab every 2 weeks. Findings of the study overall: CD4+ and CD8+ T cells in blood underwent clonal expansion by week 6 at 0.1 to 3.0 mg/kg.

Produced via immunoSEQ multiplex PCR; TCRdb's table is partial and in-frame only. The sample shows about 60,000 clones, almost 95% of them seen only once. A word on this clone: Its target is not known.

The CDR3 extends over 13 amino acids. With 2 bases removed from V and 5 bases from J, the gap between germline ends came to 8 bases. Germline CDR1 and CDR2: SGHRS and YFSETQ. This chain connects TRBV5-1 to TRBJ2-1; D possibly matches TRBD1 or TRBD2 (5 bases each). The origin of this receptor is an adult with an advanced solid tumor such as melanoma, head and neck, liver or kidney cancer. The material sequenced was CD4+ or CD8+ T cells sorted from blood, taken in a trial of the OX40 agonist ivuxolimab. The CDR3 spells CASSLVGDNEQFF. In nucleotides, the CDR3 is TGCGCCAGCAGCTTAGTGGGGGACAATGAGCAGTTCTTC.